This TCR beta chain was retrieved from a study of vaccination effects on CD4 cells after COVID-19 (dated by TCRdb to 2021 to 2024). Background on the whole study: In the ViraFEST assay, PBMC were stimulated with viral peptide pools, and TCR sequencing was then used to find antigen-specific CD4+ T cell clonotypes based on their expansion. The full study included over 8 COVID-19 convalescent patients and a handful of SARS-CoV-2-naive healthy vaccine recipients. A few million PBMC per well were cultured with 9 to 10 ug/ml peptides in IMDM containing roughly 5% human AB serum, about 9.6 IU/ml IL-2 and gentamicin. Across the study, the median time from the second dose to post-vaccine sampling was 72 days (range 14 to 241). SARS-CoV-2 spike-specific CD4+ TCR repertoires from before and after mRNA vaccination were compared in COVID-19 convalescent patients and in infection-naive vaccine recipients. Cultures from other donors in the study were sequenced using the Oncomine TCR Beta short-read assay on an Illumina iSeq 100. Overall study results and their limits: Only a small number of convalescent patients were included, and no early post-infection timepoints were available, which limited the study. Marked clonal contraction was observed in both infection-induced and vaccine-induced clones at late post-vaccination timepoints, consistent with waning T cell responses. In healthy vaccine recipients, vaccine-induced clones were almost all SARS-CoV-2 mono-reactive, with only 1 of 255 being cross-reactive with common cold coronaviruses.

Trimming at the junction amounts to 7 bases on V and 0 bases on J, and the germline ends lie 12 bases apart. From a lookup of the germline V gene, CDR1 and CDR2 are SQVTM and ANQGSEA. There are 14 amino acids in the CDR3, from cysteine to phenylalanine inclusive. The read is trimmed to its CDR3 DNA, 42 bases read in frame from base 1. Concerning this clone itself: The antigen it binds to is not known. Qualities for individual bases were not recorded, and no much larger clone is one base off.

After around 11 days of culture, CD4+ T cells were isolated with the EasySep CD4+ T cell isolation kit. Each participant got two doses of an mRNA SARS-CoV-2 vaccine, either BNT162b2 or mRNA-1273. The absence of prior SARS-CoV-2 infection in healthy vaccine recipients was confirmed by negative nucleocapsid antibodies before and after vaccination. Half of the culture medium was replaced with fresh IL-2-containing medium on days 3 and 7. Unless otherwise noted, each peptide stimulation condition was cultured in triplicate wells. PBMC were separated from whole blood using Ficoll-Paque Plus gradient centrifugation and were then either cryopreserved at -140C or used fresh. Genomic DNA was extracted from cultured CD4+ T cells with the QIAamp micro DNA kit. The method behind the library was the immunoSEQ multiplex PCR assay. DNA from the cultured and isolated CD4+ T cells underwent TCR beta CDR3 sequencing. In the paper's pipeline: The analysis removed non-productive TCR sequences, trimmed reads to the CDR3 region, and retained only CDR3s that were 7 or more amino acids long. The MANAFEST web app was used to identify antigen-specific clonotypes by comparing expansion in peptide wells with expansion in reference cultures. For clones to be considered positive, expansion at FDR<0.05 versus reference and all other wells, an odds ratio above 5, and a frequency above 0.1% in two replicate wells were required. A clonotype was defined as cross-reactive if the clonotype was significantly expanded both in SARS-CoV-2 spike wells and in at least one common cold coronavirus spike condition. Levenshtein distance calculated with the stringdist R package was used to assess CDR3 similarity, and unrooted trees were constructed with ape in R 3.6.1. The table was pulled from immuneACCESS by TCRdb, which kept in-frame rearrangements only. Such tables lose some clones; where checked, under half of the loss comes from unresolved V genes, and the rest has no known cause. The DNA was the basis for D and trimming; V, J and clone size are from that table. The sample has 65,000 to 90,000 clones on record, around 69% of them singletons. Around 2.1% of the sample lies in the top ten.

Specimen: CD4+ T cells from PBMCs cultured without peptide, collected after COVID-19 vaccination. The chain is encoded by TRBV29-1 joined to TRBJ1-4; TRBD1 is perhaps the D gene, given 5 matching bases. This TCR came from a human donor who received a COVID-19 vaccine. CDR3 reads: CSATTGATNEKLFF. DNA sequence: TGCAGCGCAACTACAGGTGCAACTAATGAAAAACTGTTTTTT.